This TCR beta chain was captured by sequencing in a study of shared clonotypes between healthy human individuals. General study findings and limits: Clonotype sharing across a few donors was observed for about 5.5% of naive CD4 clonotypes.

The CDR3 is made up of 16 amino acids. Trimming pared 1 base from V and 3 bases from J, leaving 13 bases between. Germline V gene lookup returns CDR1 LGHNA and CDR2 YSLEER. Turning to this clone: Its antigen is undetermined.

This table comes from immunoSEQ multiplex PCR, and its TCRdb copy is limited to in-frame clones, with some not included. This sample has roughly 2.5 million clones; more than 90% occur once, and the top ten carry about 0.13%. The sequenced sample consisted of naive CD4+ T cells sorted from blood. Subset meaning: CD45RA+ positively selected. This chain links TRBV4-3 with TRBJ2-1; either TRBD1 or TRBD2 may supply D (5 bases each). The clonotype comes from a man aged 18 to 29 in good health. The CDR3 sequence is CASSQAGGAHYNEQFF. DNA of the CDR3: TGCGCCAGCAGCCAAGCTGGGGGAGCGCACTACAATGAGCAGTTCTTC.